A single sample is the source of the 25 T cell receptor beta chains below, sequenced in a study of blood T cell repertoires in COVID-19. TCRdb's table, derived via immunoSEQ multiplex PCR, lists solely in-frame clones and lacks some. The sample lists 150,000 to 160,000 clones, 91% occurring once. The sample comprised peripheral blood. These receptors were collected from a man over 45 with acute or convalescent COVID-19.

The chain uses TRBV7-2 and TRBJ1-4; a weak D match, TRBD1 (6 bases). The ends were cut back, 3 bases at V and 0 bases at J, with 11 bases in the middle. The CDR3 runs 16 residues. CDR1 is SGHTA, CDR2 FQGNSA, per germline. CDR3 sequence reads: CASSFQGSATNEKLFF. In nucleotides, the CDR3 is TGTGCCAGCAGCTTCCAGGGGAGTGCAACTAATGAAAAACTGTTTTTT.

The chain employs TRBV9 and TRBJ2-3; D ambiguous. CDR1 and CDR2 (germline): SGDLS, YYNGEE. The CDR3 length is 13 residues. V was trimmed by 0 bases and J by 6 bases, leaving 8 bases between them. The CDR3 nucleotides read TGTGCCAGCAGCGTAGTCCCTGGCGATACGCAGTATTTT. The encoded protein is CASSVVPGDTQYF.

The chain's CDR3 is CASSPRAGTPTYNEQFF. CDR3 coding DNA: TGTGCCAGCAGTCCAAGGGCCGGGACTCCCACCTACAATGAGCAGTTCTTC. The chain uses TRBV27 and TRBJ2-1; D may be TRBD2 (6 bases). V lost 5 bases, J lost 2 bases, and 19 bases lay in between. In germline, CDR1 is MNHEY, CDR2 SMNVEV (reference sequence). The CDR3 is 17 residues long.

The chain is built from TRBV4-1 and TRBJ2-4; 12 bases align to TRBD1. Germline CDR1 MGHRA, CDR2 YSYEKL. The CDR3 spans 17 residues. With 4 bases clipped from V and 2 bases from J, the junction kept 6 bases outside the gene matches. The CDR3 loop is CASSRGQGALSKNIQYF. The DNA for the CDR3 is TGCGCCAGCAGCCGGGGACAGGGGGCTTTGTCCAAAAACATTCAGTACTTC.

The chain has TRBV18 and TRBJ1-1, with D possibly matching TRBD1 (6 bases). The V end was cut by 6 bases, the J end by 1 base, with 15 bases between. Germline assignment: CDR1 KGHSH and CDR2 LQKENI. The CDR3 covers 15 residues. The CDR3 loop is CASSINGDKNTEAFF. As DNA, the CDR3 is TGTGCCAGCTCGATTAACGGGGACAAGAACACTGAAGCTTTCTTT.

This chain connects TRBV6-5 to TRBJ1-2; 10 bases are shared with TRBD1. V was clipped by 6 bases and J by 4 bases; unmatched bases: 5. There are 14 residues in the CDR3. Germline-derived CDR1 and CDR2 are MNHEY and SVGAGI. In DNA form, the CDR3 reads TGTGCCAGCAGCTTGACAGGGGGCGGCTATGGCTACACCTTC. This encodes CASSLTGGGYGYTF.

The chain employs TRBV6-2 or TRBV6-3 and TRBJ2-7; a possible D gene is TRBD1 (5 bases). From germline, CDR1 is MNHEY and CDR2 SVGEGT. V shed 6 bases and J shed 2 bases, with 11 bases lying between them. This CDR3 is built from 13 residues. The CDR3 sequence is CASSDSVPYEQYF. The CDR3 DNA sequence: TGTGCCAGCAGCGACAGCGTCCCCTACGAGCAGTACTTC.

V usage is TRBV4-1 and J usage is TRBJ2-3; TRBD2 is a possible D gene (5 bases). Germline V gene lookup returns CDR1 MGHRA and CDR2 YSYEKL. The CDR3 is made up of 13 amino acids. V was shortened by 4 bases and J by 8 bases, with 13 bases between the two germline ends. Here the CDR3 DNA reads TGCGCCAGCAGCCGTGCCCCTCGGGGTACGCAGTATTTT. This gives the protein CASSRAPRGTQYF.

This clone was found once. The rearrangement joins TRBV6-5 to TRBJ1-2, with D possibly TRBD1 on 6 matching bases. Germline V gene lookup returns CDR1 MNHEY and CDR2 SVGAGI. V was clipped by 2 bases and J by 4 bases, with 11 bases between them. The CDR3 length is 14 residues. CDR3 nucleotides: TGTGCCAGCAGTTACAAGACAGGTTCCTATGGCTACACCTTC. The encoded protein is CASSYKTGSYGYTF.

This sequence joins TRBV15 and TRBJ2-5, with 8 bases lining up with TRBD2. Unmatched junction bases numbered 5, after V lost 0 bases and J lost 5 bases. The CDR3 length is 15 residues. Germline loops: CDR1 LNHNV, CDR2 YYDKDF (reference sequence). The CDR3 coding sequence is TGTGCCACCAGCAGAGATCCTAGCGGGCTGGAGACCCAGTACTTC. It is translated as CATSRDPSGLETQYF. Together with reference TRBV15 and TRBJ2-5, the CDR3 gives the full variable domain: DAMVIQNPRYQVTQFGKPVTLSCSQTLNHNVMYWYQQKSSQAPKLLFHYYDKDFNNEADTPDNFQSRRPNTSFCFLDIRSPGLGDTAMYLCATSRDPSGLETQYFGPGTRLLVL.

The chain couples TRBV7-9 to TRBJ2-1; 8 nucleotides match TRBD1. The CDR3 is 16 residues long. Germline values: CDR1 SEHNR, CDR2 FQNEAQ (reference sequence). The V segment lost 4 bases and the J segment 3 bases; nucleotides outside the gene matches: 8. CDR3 sequence: CASSSTGQGRYNEQFF. In nucleotides, the CDR3 is TGTGCCAGCAGCTCCACCGGACAGGGTCGCTACAATGAGCAGTTCTTC.

J is TRBJ1-5 and V is TRBV7-8, with 10 bases aligning to TRBD1. Germline V CDR1 and CDR2: SGHVS, FQNEAQ. V shed 0 bases, J shed 10 bases, and the junction held 9 bases outside the gene matches. The CDR3 has 16 amino acids. The CDR3 region has the DNA TGTGCCAGCAGCTTAGCGATCGGGACAGGGGCAGGCCCCCAGCATTTT. This translates into CASSLAIGTGAGPQHF. The variable domain in full, completed from reference TRBV7-8 and TRBJ1-5, reads GAGVSQSPRYKVAKRGQDVALRCDPISGHVSLFWYQQALGQGPEFLTYFQNEAQLDKSGLPSDRFFAERPEGSVSTLKIQRTQQEDSAVYLCASSLAIGTGAGPQHFGDGTRLSIL.

The rearrangement links TRBV30 to TRBJ2-7; weak D call: TRBD1 (6 bases). The length of the CDR3 is 12 residues. Germline CDR1 GTSNPN, CDR2 SVGIG (reference sequence). Trimming removed 0 bases from V and 3 bases from J, with 6 bases in between. The CDR3 here is CAWSVQGYEQYF. The CDR3 nucleotides are TGTGCCTGGAGTGTACAGGGCTACGAGCAGTACTTC.

This sequence joins TRBV7-8 and TRBJ1-5; possibly TRBD1 for D (5 bases). The germline CDR1 and CDR2 sequences are SGHVS and FQNEAQ. V was cut by 0 bases and J by 4 bases, with 10 bases left in between. The CDR3 has 15 amino acids. The CDR3 DNA is TGTGCCAGCAGCTTAGCAACAGGCTTAAATCAGCCCCAGCATTTT. Protein sequence: CASSLATGLNQPQHF.

The V gene is TRBV24-1, the J gene TRBJ1-5; 7 bases align to TRBD1. V was pared by 7 bases and J by 5 bases, with 7 bases of the junction left unmatched. This CDR3 has 14 amino acids. Germline CDR1 reads KGHDR; CDR2 reads SFDVKD. Written as DNA, the CDR3 is TGTGCCACCAGCCCGACAGGGATCTATCAGCCCCAGCATTTT. Translating gives CATSPTGIYQPQHF.

The chain links TRBV2 to TRBJ1-5; 7 bases are a match to TRBD1. Germline values: CDR1 SNHLY, CDR2 FYNNEI. V was clipped by 4 bases and J by 0 bases; unmatched bases: 6. This CDR3 has 16 amino acids. The CDR3 protein is CASSVQGTHSNQPQHF. The DNA of the CDR3 is TGTGCCAGCAGTGTACAGGGGACCCATAGCAATCAGCCCCAGCATTTT.

The chain links TRBV4-1 to TRBJ2-3; unclear D gene. Deletions cut 0 bases from V and 0 bases from J, with 10 bases between. Germline V gene data show CDR1 as MGHRA and CDR2 as YSYEKL. The CDR3 runs to 16 residues. The DNA for the CDR3 is TGCGCCAGCAGCCAAGATCGAGTTTTTAGCACAGATACGCAGTATTTT. Encoded protein: CASSQDRVFSTDTQYF.

J is TRBJ1-2 and V is TRBV2; weak D call: TRBD1 (5 bases). Trimming removed 4 bases at V and 2 bases at J, with 14 bases between. The CDR3 totals 15 residues. Germline V gene data show CDR1 as SNHLY and CDR2 as FYNNEI. CDR3 DNA: TGTGCCAGCAGTGTTGATGGGGCCCCCAACTATGGCTACACCTTC. Residues: CASSVDGAPNYGYTF.

This clone was seen only a few times. The rearrangement joins TRBV19 to TRBJ1-5; 11 bases agree with TRBD1. V shed 5 bases and J 1 base; nucleotides not matched to a gene: 4. The CDR3 extends over 16 amino acids. Per germline, CDR1 LNHDA and CDR2 SQIVND (reference sequence). The CDR3 reads CASSGQGAISNQPQHF. As DNA, the CDR3 is TGTGCCAGTAGTGGACAGGGGGCTATAAGCAATCAGCCCCAGCATTTT.

The chain joins TRBV28 to TRBJ1-2; 8 bases line up with TRBD1. CDR3 length equals 13 residues. Germline V gives CDR1 MDHEN, CDR2 SYDVKM. V was clipped by 7 bases and J by 4 bases; unmatched bases: 5. This CDR3 is CASTSTGVYGYTF. The CDR3 nucleotides read TGTGCCAGCACCTCGACAGGGGTCTATGGCTACACCTTC.

The chain links TRBV27 to TRBJ2-1; weak D call: TRBD2 (8 bases). The CDR3 totals 18 residues. Between the trimmed V and J ends, which lost 3 bases and 4 bases, there was a span of 22 bases. Germline V gives CDR1 MNHEY, CDR2 SMNVEV (reference sequence). The CDR3 DNA reads TGTGCCAGCAGTTTTAGGGGGCGAACTAGCGGCAGGTACAATGAGCAGTTCTTC. It is translated as CASSFRGRTSGRYNEQFF.

V is TRBV5-1 and J is TRBJ2-3, with D maybe TRBD1 (5 bases). Trimming took off 3 bases at V and 2 bases at J, with 7 bases between the two ends. Germline-derived CDR1 and CDR2 are SGHRS and YFSETQ. The CDR3 is 13 residues long. The CDR3 DNA is TGCGCCAGCAGCTCGGACAACACAGATACGCAGTATTTT. Residues: CASSSDNTDTQYF.

The chain joins TRBV18 to TRBJ2-5, with unresolved D. The V end was cut by 0 bases, the J end by 5 bases, with 13 bases between. Per germline, CDR1 KGHSH and CDR2 LQKENI. The CDR3 loop spans 15 amino acids. CDR3 sequence: CASSPPARSIETQYF. CDR3 coding DNA: TGTGCCAGCTCACCACCGGCCAGGTCTATCGAGACCCAGTACTTC.

The V call is TRBV9, the J call TRBJ2-1; D is unresolved. The CDR3 has 13 amino acids. V lost 1 base and J 3 bases, leaving 5 bases between the germline ends. The germline V gene encodes CDR1 SGDLS and CDR2 YYNGEE. In DNA form, the CDR3 reads TGTGCCAGCAGCGTAAGCTTCTACAATGAGCAGTTCTTC. It is translated as CASSVSFYNEQFF.

The chain joins TRBV27 to TRBJ1-6, with D perhaps matching TRBD1 (6 bases). CDR1 and CDR2 (germline): MNHEY, SMNVEV (reference sequence). CDR3 length: 15 residues. Trimming cost V 5 bases and J 5 bases, with 13 bases left between them. The CDR3 sequence: CASSLRTADNSPLHF. CDR3 DNA sequence: TGTGCCAGCAGTCTCAGGACAGCCGATAATTCACCCCTCCACTTT.